This T cell receptor beta chain was recovered during a study of T cell responses to AZD1222 COVID-19 vaccine. The protocol was immunoSEQ multiplex PCR, while the TCRdb copy is restricted to in-frame clones and leaves out a portion. The data contain 120,000 or so clones, approximately 84% of them singletons. Germline V gives CDR1 SGDLS, CDR2 YYNGEE. With V trimmed by 4 bases and J by 15 bases, 9 bases remained unmatched. This CDR3 is built from 12 residues. This clonotype was sampled from an adult in good health. The chain couples TRBV9 to TRBJ2-1; 8 bases map to TRBD1. The sequences come from peripheral blood, collected on day 0 of AZD1222 vaccination. CDR3 sequence reads: CASSTPGQVSFF. CDR3 DNA sequence: TGTGCCAGCAGCACTCCGGGACAGGTCTCGTTCTTC.